These T cell receptor beta chains were read from a single sample in a study of T cell responses to AZD1222 COVID-19 vaccine. Data came from immunoSEQ multiplex PCR; TCRdb stores just in-frame clones and leaves some out. The data show approximately 160,000 clones, approximately 90% seen once. The source was peripheral blood, collected on day 0 of AZD1222 vaccination. These receptors all stem from an adult in good health. Each CDR3 is given with its conserved first and last residue. Each record gives: clone size, D gene, J gene, V gene, CDR3 protein, CDR3 DNA. D genes are given only for firm matches. The size field is filled for only some rows; it gives once, few, many or a size class.

. | TRBD2 | TRBJ2-2 | TRBV10-3 | CATRSLGASGPRITGELFF | TGTGCCACCAGGTCATTGGGCGCTAGCGGTCCCCGAATCACCGGGGAGCTGTTTTTT
. | . | TRBJ2-5 | TRBV5-1 | CASSPGGAQETQYF | TGCGCCAGCAGCCCTGGGGGGGCCCAAGAGACCCAGTACTTC
few | TRBD2 | TRBJ2-7 | TRBV19 | CASSDGTSGISYEQYF | TGTGCCAGTAGTGACGGGACTAGCGGGATTTCCTACGAGCAGTACTTC
. | TRBD2 | TRBJ2-5 | TRBV7-3 | CASSFAGDETQYF | TGTGCCAGCAGCTTTGCGGGAGACGAGACCCAGTACTTC
. | TRBD1 | TRBJ1-1 | TRBV9 | CASSVGDREWTEAFF | TGTGCCAGCAGCGTAGGGGACAGGGAATGGACTGAAGCTTTCTTT
. | . | TRBJ2-1 | TRBV6-2/TRBV6-3 | CASSYGGVSSYNEQFF | TGTGCCAGCAGTTACGGCGGGGTGAGCTCCTACAATGAGCAGTTCTTC
. | . | TRBJ2-1 | TRBV25-1 | CASSDHRRIYNEQFF | TGTGCCAGCAGTGATCACCGCCGTATCTACAATGAGCAGTTCTTC
. | . | TRBJ2-6 | TRBV19 | CASRWSRGAGANVLTF | TGTGCCAGTAGATGGAGCAGGGGAGCTGGGGCCAACGTCCTGACTTTC
few | TRBD2 | TRBJ2-1 | TRBV29-1 | CSVLPILSGRAGEQFF | TGCAGCGTTCTCCCAATCCTTAGCGGGAGGGCCGGTGAGCAGTTCTTC
. | . | TRBJ2-7 | TRBV2 | CASRGGADSYEQYF | TGTGCCAGCAGGGGGGGGGCGGACTCCTACGAGCAGTACTTC
. | . | TRBJ1-1 | TRBV28 | CASSLSDGTTEAFF | TGTGCCAGCAGTTTGTCGGATGGGACCACTGAAGCTTTCTTT
. | . | TRBJ1-1 | TRBV7-2 | CASSAWGAVNTEAFF | TGTGCCAGCAGCGCCTGGGGAGCGGTCAACACTGAAGCTTTCTTT
. | TRBD2 | TRBJ2-3 | TRBV7-9 | CASSSWTSGLRDTQYF | TGTGCCAGCAGCTCCTGGACTAGCGGGTTGCGGGATACGCAGTATTTT
. | . | TRBJ1-5 | TRBV7-2 | CASSFGGGSGQPQHF | TGTGCCAGCAGCTTTGGGGGCGGTTCCGGGCAGCCCCAGCATTTT
once | . | TRBJ2-1 | TRBV3-1/TRBV3-2 | CASSSVGDEQFF | TGTGCCAGCAGCAGCGTTGGGGATGAGCAGTTCTTC
. | TRBD1 | TRBJ1-5 | TRBV28 | CASSSGTVPNQPQHF | TGTGCCAGCAGCTCCGGGACAGTACCCAATCAGCCCCAGCATTTT
. | TRBD2 | TRBJ2-3 | TRBV4-3 | CASSQDHPGGGGDTQYF | TGCGCCAGCAGCCAAGATCACCCGGGAGGAGGAGGAGATACGCAGTATTTT
. | TRBD2 | TRBJ2-5 | TRBV5-1 | CASSGGLAGGGAETQYF | TGCGCCAGCAGCGGCGGACTAGCGGGAGGGGGGGCAGAGACCCAGTACTTC
. | . | TRBJ2-7 | TRBV6-1 | CASSERNQEYF | TGTGCCAGCAGTGAAAGAAACCAGGAGTACTTC
. | . | TRBJ1-2 | TRBV7-9 | CASSLMGQGYTF | TGTGCCAGCAGCTTAATGGGGCAAGGCTACACCTTC
medium-sized | TRBD1 | TRBJ2-7 | TRBV6-5 | CASSPGTGRYEQYF | TGTGCCAGCAGCCCCGGGACAGGGAGGTACGAGCAGTACTTC
. | . | TRBJ2-7 | TRBV6-2/TRBV6-3 | CASSYSVGYEQYF | TGTGCCAGCAGTTACTCCGTGGGCTACGAGCAGTACTTC
. | . | TRBJ1-4 | TRBV28 | CASSLGGDEKLFF | TGTGCCAGCAGTTTGGGAGGAGATGAAAAACTGTTTTTT
once | . | TRBJ1-5 | TRBV11-2 | CASSLGGLSNQPQHF | TGTGCCAGCAGCTTAGGTGGACTGAGCAATCAGCCCCAGCATTTT
. | TRBD2 | TRBJ2-2 | TRBV4-3 | CASSQGTSGREDDGELFF | TGCGCCAGCAGCCAGGGGACTAGCGGGAGGGAGGACGACGGGGAGCTGTTTTTT
. | . | TRBJ1-1 | TRBV7-9 | CASREAGVTEAFF | TGTGCCAGCCGAGAAGCGGGGGTCACTGAAGCTTTCTTT
. | . | TRBJ1-1 | TRBV6-1 | CASSEVYRNTEAFF | TGTGCCAGCAGTGAAGTATACAGGAACACTGAAGCTTTCTTT
. | . | TRBJ2-7 | TRBV5-6 | CASSLIRDLGYEQYF | TGTGCCAGCAGCTTGATACGGGACTTAGGGTACGAGCAGTACTTC
. | . | TRBJ2-4 | TRBV28 | CASSLGYPGFWYF | TGTGCCAGCAGTTTGGGCTACCCCGGCTTTTGGTACTTC
. | TRBD1 | TRBJ2-7 | TRBV28 | CASSSADRVEQYF | TGTGCCAGCAGTTCCGCCGACAGGGTCGAGCAGTACTTC